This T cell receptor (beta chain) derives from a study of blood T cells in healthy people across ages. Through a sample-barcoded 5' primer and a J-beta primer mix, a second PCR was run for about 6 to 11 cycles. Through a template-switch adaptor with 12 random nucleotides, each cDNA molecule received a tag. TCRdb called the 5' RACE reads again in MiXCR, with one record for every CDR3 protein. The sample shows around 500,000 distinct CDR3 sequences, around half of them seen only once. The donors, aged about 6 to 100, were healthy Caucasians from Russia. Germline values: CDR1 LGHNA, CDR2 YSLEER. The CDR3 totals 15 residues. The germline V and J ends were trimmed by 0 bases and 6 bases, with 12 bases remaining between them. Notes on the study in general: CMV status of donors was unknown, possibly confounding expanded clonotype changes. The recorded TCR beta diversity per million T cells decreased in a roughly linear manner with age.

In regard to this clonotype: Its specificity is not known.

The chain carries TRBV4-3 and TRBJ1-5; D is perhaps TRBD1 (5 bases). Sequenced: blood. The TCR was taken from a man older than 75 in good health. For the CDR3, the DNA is TGCGCCAGCAGCCAAGATACGGGGGATGGTCAGCCCCAGCATTTT. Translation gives CASSQDTGDGQPQHF.